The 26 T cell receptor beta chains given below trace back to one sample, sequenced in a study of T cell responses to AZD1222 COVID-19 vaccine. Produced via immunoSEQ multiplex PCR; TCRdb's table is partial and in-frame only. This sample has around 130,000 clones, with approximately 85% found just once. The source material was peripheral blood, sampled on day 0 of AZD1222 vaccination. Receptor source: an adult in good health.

CDR3 nucleotide sequence: TGTGCCAGCAGCCTCGAGCGGTCCGGGCACGAGCAGTACTTC. This sequence encodes CASSLERSGHEQYF. The V and J genes are TRBV7-2 and TRBJ2-7, with D possibly TRBD2 on 5 matching bases. The CDR3 totals 14 residues. V was trimmed by 5 bases and J by 5 bases, leaving 16 bases between them. Per germline, CDR1 SGHTA and CDR2 FQGNSA.

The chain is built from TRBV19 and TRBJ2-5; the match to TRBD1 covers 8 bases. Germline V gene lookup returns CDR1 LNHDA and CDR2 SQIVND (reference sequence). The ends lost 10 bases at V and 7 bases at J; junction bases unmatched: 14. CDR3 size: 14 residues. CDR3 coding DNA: TGTGCCACTTCGACAGGGGTTTTTGCTGGGACCCAGTACTTC. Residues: CATSTGVFAGTQYF.

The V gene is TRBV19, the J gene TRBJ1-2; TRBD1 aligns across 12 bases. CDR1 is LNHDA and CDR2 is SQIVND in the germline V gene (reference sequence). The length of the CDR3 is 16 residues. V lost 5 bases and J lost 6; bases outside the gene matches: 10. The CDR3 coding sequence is TGTGCCAGTAGTCCTTCCGGGACAGGGGGCCATAATGGCTACACCTTC. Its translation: CASSPSGTGGHNGYTF.

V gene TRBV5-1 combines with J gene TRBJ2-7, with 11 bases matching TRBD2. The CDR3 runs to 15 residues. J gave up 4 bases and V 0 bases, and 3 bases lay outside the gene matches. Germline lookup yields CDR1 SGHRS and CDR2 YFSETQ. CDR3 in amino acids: CASSLDTSGGYEQYF. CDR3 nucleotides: TGCGCCAGCAGCTTGGATACTAGCGGGGGTTACGAGCAGTACTTC.

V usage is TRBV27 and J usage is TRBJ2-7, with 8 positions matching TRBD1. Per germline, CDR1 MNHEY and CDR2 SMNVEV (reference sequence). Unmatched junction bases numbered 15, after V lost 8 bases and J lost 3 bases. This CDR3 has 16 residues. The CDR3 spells CASGSLGYDRGYEQYF. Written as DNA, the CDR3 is TGTGCCAGCGGAAGTCTTGGGTACGACAGGGGCTACGAGCAGTACTTC.

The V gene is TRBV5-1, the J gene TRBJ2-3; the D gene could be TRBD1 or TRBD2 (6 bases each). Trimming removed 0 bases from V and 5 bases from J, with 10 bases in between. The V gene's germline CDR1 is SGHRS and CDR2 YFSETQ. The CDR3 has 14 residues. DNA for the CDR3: TGCGCCAGCAGCTTGGGACAGGAGGGAGATACGCAGTATTTT. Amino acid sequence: CASSLGQEGDTQYF. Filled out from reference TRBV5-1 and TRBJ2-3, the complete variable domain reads KAGVTQTPRYLIKTRGQQVTLSCSPISGHRSVSWYQQTPGQGLQFLFEYFSETQRNKGNFPGRFSGRQFSNSRSEMNVSTLELGDSALYLCASSLGQEGDTQYFGPGTRLTVL.

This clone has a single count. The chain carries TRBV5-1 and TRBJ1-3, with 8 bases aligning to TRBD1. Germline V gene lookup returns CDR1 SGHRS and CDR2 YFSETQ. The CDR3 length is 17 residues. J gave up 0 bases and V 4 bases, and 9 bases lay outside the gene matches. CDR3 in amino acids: CASSVGQARNSGNTIYF. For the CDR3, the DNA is TGCGCCAGCAGCGTGGGACAGGCGAGAAACTCTGGAAACACCATATATTTT.

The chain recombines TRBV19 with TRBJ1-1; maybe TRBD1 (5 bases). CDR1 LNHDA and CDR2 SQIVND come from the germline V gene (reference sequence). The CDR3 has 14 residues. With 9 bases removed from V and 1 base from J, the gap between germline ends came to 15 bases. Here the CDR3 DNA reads TGTGCCAGCGACGTAGGGGAGGGGAACACTGAAGCTTTCTTT. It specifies CASDVGEGNTEAFF.

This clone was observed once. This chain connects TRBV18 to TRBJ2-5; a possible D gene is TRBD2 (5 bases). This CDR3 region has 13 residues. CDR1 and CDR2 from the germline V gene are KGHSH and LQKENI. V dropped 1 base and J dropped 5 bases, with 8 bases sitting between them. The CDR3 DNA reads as TGTGCCAGCTCACCACTGCCGGGGGAGACCCAGTACTTC. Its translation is CASSPLPGETQYF.

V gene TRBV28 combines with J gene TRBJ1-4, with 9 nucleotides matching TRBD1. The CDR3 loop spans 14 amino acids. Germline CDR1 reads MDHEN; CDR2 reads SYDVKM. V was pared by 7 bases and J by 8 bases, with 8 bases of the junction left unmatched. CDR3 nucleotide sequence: TGTGCCAGCAATTCCCGGGACAGGGCAGAAAAACTGTTTTTT. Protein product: CASNSRDRAEKLFF. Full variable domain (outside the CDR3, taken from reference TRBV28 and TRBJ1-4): DVKVTQSSRYLVKRTGEKVFLECVQDMDHENMFWYRQDPGLGLRLIYFSYDVKMKEKGDIPEGYSVSREKKERFSLILESASTNQTSMYLCASNSRDRAEKLFFGSGTQLSVL.

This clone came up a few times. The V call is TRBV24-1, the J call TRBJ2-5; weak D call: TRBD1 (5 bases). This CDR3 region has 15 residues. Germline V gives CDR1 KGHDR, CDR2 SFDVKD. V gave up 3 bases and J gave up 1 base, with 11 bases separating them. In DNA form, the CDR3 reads TGTGCCACCAGTGATCTTGGGGCAGGCCAAGAGACCCAGTACTTC. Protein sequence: CATSDLGAGQETQYF.

For the CDR3, the DNA is TGTGCCAGCAGCTACCGACTAGCGGGGTCCTACAATGAGCAGTTCTTC. Translated, it gives CASSYRLAGSYNEQFF. The chain recombines TRBV7-2 with TRBJ2-1; TRBD2 aligns across 11 bases. This CDR3 has 16 residues. V shed 4 bases and J 1 base; nucleotides not matched to a gene: 3. CDR1 and CDR2 (germline): SGHTA, FQGNSA.

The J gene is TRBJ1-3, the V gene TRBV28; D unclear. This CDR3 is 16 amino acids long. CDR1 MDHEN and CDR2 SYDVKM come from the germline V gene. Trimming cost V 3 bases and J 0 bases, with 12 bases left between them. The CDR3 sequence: CASSLRADFSGNTIYF. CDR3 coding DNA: TGTGCCAGCAGTTTGAGGGCAGATTTCTCTGGAAACACCATATATTTT.

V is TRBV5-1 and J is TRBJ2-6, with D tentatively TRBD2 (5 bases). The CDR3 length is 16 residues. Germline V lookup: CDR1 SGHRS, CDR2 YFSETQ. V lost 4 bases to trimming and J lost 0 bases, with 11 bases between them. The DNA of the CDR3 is TGCGCCAGCAGCCCGCCGGGGAACTCTGGGGCCAACGTCCTGACTTTC. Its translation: CASSPPGNSGANVLTF.

CDR3 residues: CSVSGSSYNEQFF. The CDR3, as DNA: TGCAGCGTCAGCGGGAGCTCCTACAATGAGCAGTTCTTC. The rearrangement links TRBV29-1 to TRBJ2-1, with 8 nucleotides matching TRBD2. CDR3 length: 13 residues. Germline CDR1 reads SQVTM; CDR2 reads ANQGSEA. Trimming cost V 6 bases and J 0 bases; bases outside gene matches: 1.

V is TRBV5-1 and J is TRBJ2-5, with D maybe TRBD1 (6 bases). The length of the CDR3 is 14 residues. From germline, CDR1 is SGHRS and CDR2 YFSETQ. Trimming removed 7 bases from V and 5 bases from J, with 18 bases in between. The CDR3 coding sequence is TGCGCCAGCGGACAGTCTTCAAGATCGGAGACCCAGTACTTC. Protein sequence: CASGQSSRSETQYF.

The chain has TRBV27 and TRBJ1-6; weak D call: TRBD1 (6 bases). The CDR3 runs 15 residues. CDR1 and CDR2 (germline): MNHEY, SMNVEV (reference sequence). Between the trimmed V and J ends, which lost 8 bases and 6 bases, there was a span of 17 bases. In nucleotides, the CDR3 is TGTGCCAGCGGCGGGGGGGGGCTATTTAATTCACCCCTCCACTTT. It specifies CASGGGGLFNSPLHF.

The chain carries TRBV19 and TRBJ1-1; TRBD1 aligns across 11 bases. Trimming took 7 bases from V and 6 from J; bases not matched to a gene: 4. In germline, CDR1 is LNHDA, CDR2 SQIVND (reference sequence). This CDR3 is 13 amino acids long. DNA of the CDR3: TGTGCCAGTATAGGACAGGGGGCTTCTGAAGCTTTCTTT. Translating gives CASIGQGASEAFF.

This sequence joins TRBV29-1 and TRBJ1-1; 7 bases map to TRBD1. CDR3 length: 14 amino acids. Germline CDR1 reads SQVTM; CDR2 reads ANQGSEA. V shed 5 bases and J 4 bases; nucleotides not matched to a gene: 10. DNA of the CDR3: TGCAGCGTTCAAAGAGACAGGGTACTCACTGAAGCTTTCTTT. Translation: CSVQRDRVLTEAFF.

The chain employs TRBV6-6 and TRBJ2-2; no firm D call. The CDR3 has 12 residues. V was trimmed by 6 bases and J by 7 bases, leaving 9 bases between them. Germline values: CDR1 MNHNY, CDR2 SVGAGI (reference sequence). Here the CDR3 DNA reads TGTGCCAGCAGGGGTGACGGCGGGGAGCTGTTTTTT. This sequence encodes CASRGDGGELFF.

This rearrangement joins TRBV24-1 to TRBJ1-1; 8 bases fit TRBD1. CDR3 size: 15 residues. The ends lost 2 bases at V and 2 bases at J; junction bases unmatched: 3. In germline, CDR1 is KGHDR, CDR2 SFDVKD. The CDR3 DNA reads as TGTGCCACCAGTGATTCAGGGACAGGCAACACTGAAGCTTTCTTT. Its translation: CATSDSGTGNTEAFF.

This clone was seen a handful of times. CDR3 bases: TGTGCCAGCATCCACACAGGGGGTACGAACACTGAAGCTTTCTTT. Amino acids: CASIHTGGTNTEAFF. The genes are TRBV6-5 and TRBJ1-1; TRBD1 matches 8 bases. The CDR3 is made up of 15 amino acids. From germline, CDR1 is MNHEY and CDR2 SVGAGI. Germline trimming cut 7 bases from V and 1 base from J; bases unmatched to any gene: 8.

The chain's CDR3 is CASSIIPNGANVLTF. As DNA, the CDR3 is TGTGCCAGTAGTATAATCCCTAACGGGGCCAACGTCCTGACTTTC. This chain uses TRBV19 with TRBJ2-6; D call uncertain. Between the trimmed V and J ends, which lost 2 bases and 4 bases, there was a span of 9 bases. This CDR3 has 15 amino acids. Per the germline V gene, CDR1 is LNHDA and CDR2 is SQIVND (reference sequence).

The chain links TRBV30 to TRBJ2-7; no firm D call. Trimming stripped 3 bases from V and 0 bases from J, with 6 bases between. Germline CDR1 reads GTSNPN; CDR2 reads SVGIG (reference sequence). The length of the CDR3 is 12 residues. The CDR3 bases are TGTGCCTGGAGACAACGCTCCTACGAGCAGTACTTC. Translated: CAWRQRSYEQYF.

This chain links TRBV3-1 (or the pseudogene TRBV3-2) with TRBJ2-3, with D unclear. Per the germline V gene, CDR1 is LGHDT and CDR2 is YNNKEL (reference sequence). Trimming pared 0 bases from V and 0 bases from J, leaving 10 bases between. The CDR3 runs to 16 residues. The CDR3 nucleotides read TGTGCCAGCAGCCAAGATCTAGGAGTCAGCACAGATACGCAGTATTTT. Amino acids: CASSQDLGVSTDTQYF.

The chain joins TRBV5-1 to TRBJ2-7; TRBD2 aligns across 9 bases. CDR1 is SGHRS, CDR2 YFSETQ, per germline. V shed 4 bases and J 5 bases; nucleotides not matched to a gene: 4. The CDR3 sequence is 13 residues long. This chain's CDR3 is CASSVSGGDEQYF. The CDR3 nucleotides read TGCGCCAGCAGCGTTAGCGGGGGAGACGAGCAGTACTTC. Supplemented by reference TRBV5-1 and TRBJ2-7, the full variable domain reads KAGVTQTPRYLIKTRGQQVTLSCSPISGHRSVSWYQQTPGQGLQFLFEYFSETQRNKGNFPGRFSGRQFSNSRSEMNVSTLELGDSALYLCASSVSGGDEQYFGPGTRLTVT.